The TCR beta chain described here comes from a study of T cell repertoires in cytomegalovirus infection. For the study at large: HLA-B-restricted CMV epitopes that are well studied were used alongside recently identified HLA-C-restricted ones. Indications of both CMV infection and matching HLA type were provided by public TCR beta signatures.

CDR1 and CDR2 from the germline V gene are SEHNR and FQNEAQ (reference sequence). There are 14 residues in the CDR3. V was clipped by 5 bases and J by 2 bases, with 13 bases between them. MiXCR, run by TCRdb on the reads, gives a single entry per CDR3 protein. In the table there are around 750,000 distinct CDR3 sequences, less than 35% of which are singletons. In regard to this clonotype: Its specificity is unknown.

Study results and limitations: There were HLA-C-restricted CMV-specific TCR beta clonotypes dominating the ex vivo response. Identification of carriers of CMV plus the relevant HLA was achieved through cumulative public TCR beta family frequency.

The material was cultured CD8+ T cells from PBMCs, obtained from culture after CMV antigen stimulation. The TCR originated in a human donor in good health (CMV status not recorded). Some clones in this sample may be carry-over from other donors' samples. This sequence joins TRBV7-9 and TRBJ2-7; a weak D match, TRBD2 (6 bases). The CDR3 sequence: CASSHPRRAYEQYF. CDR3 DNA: TGTGCCAGCAGCCACCCGAGGAGGGCCTACGAGCAGTACTTC.